Listed below are T cell receptor beta chains from one sample, sequenced in a study of immune evolution from preneoplasia to lung adenocarcinoma. TCRdb's copy holds only in-frame clones and misses some; the assay was immunoSEQ multiplex PCR. The sample gives 7,600 or so clones, roughly three quarters of which show up once; about 8% is in the top ten. The specimen sequenced was FFPE adjacent normal lung tissue. The receptors were sampled from a person aged 55 to 79 with lung adenocarcinoma. The CDR3 runs from the conserved cysteine through the conserved F or W. Each record gives: V gene, CDR3 protein.

v_gene: TRBV7-3
CDR3aa: CASSISSYNEQFF

v_gene: TRBV30
CDR3aa: CAWSVRTGGTLQTQYF

v_gene: TRBV5-1
CDR3aa: CASSLVRTALSTDTQYF

v_gene: TRBV4-2
CDR3aa: CASSQDKGSGGSYEQYF

v_gene: TRBV2
CDR3aa: CASRGDSNQPQHF

v_gene: TRBV10-3
CDR3aa: CAISEGQRNTEAFF

v_gene: TRBV5-1
CDR3aa: CASSFDRENSPLHF

v_gene: TRBV11-2
CDR3aa: CASRFTGADTEAFF

v_gene: TRBV7-6
CDR3aa: CASRTTGELFF

v_gene: TRBV7-2
CDR3aa: CASSLGLAGDQETQYF

v_gene: TRBV7-8
CDR3aa: CASSLGTGSNEKLFF

v_gene: TRBV7-3
CDR3aa: CASSPGTSDYNEQFF

v_gene: TRBV19
CDR3aa: CASSADYPTGELFF

v_gene: TRBV5-1
CDR3aa: CASSYIPKLNNEQFF

v_gene: TRBV6-6
CDR3aa: CASSYLSGREGDGYTF

v_gene: TRBV7-9
CDR3aa: CASSRDLDRLIKNTEAFF

v_gene: TRBV7-9
CDR3aa: CASSLDNSGHTDTQYF

v_gene: TRBV5-1
CDR3aa: CASSSMTGGEKLFF

v_gene: TRBV28
CDR3aa: CASSRLQTSQHF

v_gene: TRBV11-2
CDR3aa: CASSDPGLVHYEQYF

v_gene: TRBV6-5
CDR3aa: CASSYQGNYGYTF

v_gene: TRBV5-1
CDR3aa: CASRAQGAVNYGYTF

v_gene: TRBV6-5
CDR3aa: CASSSFYEQYF

v_gene: TRBV5-1
CDR3aa: CASTLGGDYEQYF

v_gene: TRBV5-1
CDR3aa: CASSLGQGNYGYTF

v_gene: TRBV14
CDR3aa: CASSQVAGYNEQFF

v_gene: TRBV4-1
CDR3aa: CASSQLRLNTGELFF

v_gene: TRBV18
CDR3aa: CASSPLVAGQGSYNEQFF

v_gene: TRBV6-6
CDR3aa: CASSSDRRDEQYF

v_gene: TRBV2
CDR3aa: CAGKDLSTEAFF

v_gene: TRBV6-6
CDR3aa: CASGRGVAQYF

v_gene: TRBV5-1
CDR3aa: CASSPNRAYEQYF

v_gene: TRBV5-1
CDR3aa: CASSLVAGETGELFF

v_gene: TRBV5-4
CDR3aa: CASSLAPGQGNTEAFF

v_gene: TRBV25-1
CDR3aa: CASKYGSDEKLFF

v_gene: TRBV2
CDR3aa: CASMGGYTDTQYF

v_gene: TRBV5-1
CDR3aa: CASSFETLTGMETQYF

v_gene: TRBV19
CDR3aa: CASSFTRYSYNEQFF

v_gene: TRBV4-1
CDR3aa: CASSHADREDEQYF

v_gene: TRBV27
CDR3aa: CASSFREGEYEQYF

v_gene: TRBV5-6
CDR3aa: CASVLYPGQAIEAFF

v_gene: TRBV6-5
CDR3aa: CASTMGGDATEAFF